Listed here are 6 T cell receptor beta chains from one sample, sequenced in a study of Graves' ophthalmopathy and Graves' hyperthyroidism. Amplification of TCR beta CDR3 regions used RNA transcripts. Investigators did first-round RT-PCR with HTBI primers, then second-round multiplex PCR. TCRdb reanalysed the multiplex PCR reads using MiXCR and keeps one entry per CDR3 protein. The data contain roughly 350,000 distinct CDR3 sequences, about a sixth of them singletons. Sequenced: peripheral blood. These receptors all come from an adult woman with stable Graves' hyperthyroidism.

This clonotype showed up many times. The chain carries TRBV29-1 and TRBJ2-7; 9 nucleotides match TRBD1. The CDR3 runs 20 residues. Per the germline V gene, CDR1 is SQVTM and CDR2 is ANQGSEA. The J segment lost 1 base and the V segment lost 6 bases, leaving 25 bases of the junction unmatched. The CDR3 here is CSVAKHLSTGGLRVSYEQYF. The CDR3 nucleotides read TGCAGCGTGGCCAAACATCTCTCAACAGGGGGCCTTCGGGTTTCCTACGAGCAGTACTTC.

V usage is TRBV19 and J usage is TRBJ1-2; 8 bases match TRBD1. The CDR3 contains 15 residues. V lost 5 bases and J lost 6; bases outside the gene matches: 11. CDR1 and CDR2 from the germline V gene are LNHDA and SQIVND (reference sequence). The CDR3 region is CASSPLGQGRHGYTF. DNA of the CDR3: TGTGCCAGTAGTCCTCTCGGACAGGGTCGACATGGCTACACCTTC.

V gene TRBV5-1 combines with J gene TRBJ2-2, with D possibly TRBD2 on 5 matching bases. The CDR3 is 16 amino acids. CDR1 is SGHRS, CDR2 YFSETQ, per germline. Between the trimmed V and J ends, which lost 4 bases and 0 bases, there was a span of 13 bases. The CDR3 protein is CASSPRTSSNTGELFF. As DNA, the CDR3 is TGCGCCAGCAGCCCACGGACTTCTTCGAACACCGGGGAGCTGTTTTTT.

In its sample, this clonotype was seen many times. This rearrangement joins TRBV27 to TRBJ1-1; D uncertain. The germline gives CDR1 MNHEY, CDR2 SMNVEV (reference sequence). CDR3 length: 12 residues. Trimming shortened V by 6 bases and J by 1 base, and 6 bases separated the two germline ends. CDR3 amino acids: CASRGRNTEAFF. CDR3 bases: TGTGCCAGCAGAGGCAGGAACACTGAAGCTTTCTTT.

The CDR3 spells CASSSRDGYNSPLHF. For the CDR3, the DNA is TGTGCCAGCAGCTCCCGGGACGGATATAATTCACCCCTCCACTTT. The V and J genes are TRBV11-2 and TRBJ1-6; perhaps TRBD1 as D (5 bases). CDR1 is SGHAT and CDR2 is FQNNGV in the germline V gene. With 4 bases removed from V and 4 bases from J, the gap between germline ends came to 11 bases. The CDR3 loop spans 15 amino acids.

This clonotype occurred many times. This chain joins TRBV6-2 or TRBV6-3 and TRBJ2-7; a possible D gene is TRBD1 (6 bases). Trimming took off 7 bases at V and 0 bases at J, with 13 bases between the two ends. Germline V gene lookup returns CDR1 MNHEY and CDR2 SVGEGT. CDR3 size: 14 residues. The CDR3 here is CASTPRQASYEQYF. CDR3 DNA: TGTGCCAGCACCCCCCGACAGGCCTCCTACGAGCAGTACTTC.